This TCR beta chain was recovered during a study of cytomegalovirus exposure and HLA in healthy donors. About the research overall: Both the 120 validation repertoires and the roughly 620 first-cohort repertoires used the same platform, as reported by a later analysis.

From the approximately 120-subject validation cohort, which was separate from the approximately 670-subject first cohort, the donors were drawn. The V gene's germline CDR1 is LNHDA and CDR2 SQIVND (reference sequence). The CDR3 extends over 14 amino acids. Trimming took 5 bases from V and 7 from J; bases not matched to a gene: 7. About this clone itself: What it binds is unknown.

The repertoire was sequenced with immunoSEQ multiplex PCR; TCRdb's copy has only in-frame clones and lacks some. The table shows around 100,000 clones, with approximately 95% occurring only once. Study outcomes and limitations: Rarity characterized most TCR sequences, yet some public TCRs appeared in many donors.

The TCR comes from a young woman in good health and CMV-seronegative. This sequence joins TRBV19 and TRBJ1-4; 7 bases are shared with TRBD1. Sequencing input: PBMCs. The CDR3 nucleotides read TGTGCCAGTAGTTCCCAGGGGGATTTTGAAAAACTGTTTTTT. It is translated as CASSSQGDFEKLFF.